This paragraph covers one T cell receptor (beta chain) sequence. What it binds is unknown. With 2 bases clipped from V and 1 base from J, the junction kept 13 bases outside the gene matches. CDR1 is SGHRS, CDR2 YFSETQ, per germline. The CDR3 covers 18 residues. This entry belongs to a study of shared clonotypes between healthy human individuals. Study-level points and caveats: Memory subsets generally showed smaller estimated richness than naive subsets did. Relative to clonotypes present in all four donors, those not shared had lower generation probabilities.

The assay was immunoSEQ multiplex PCR, and TCRdb's table has in-frame clones only and misses some. Of around 1,000,000 clones in the sample, 70% to 80% were seen once. The chain is built from TRBV5-1 and TRBJ1-1; 8 positions match TRBD1. The clonotype originates from a man younger than 30 in good health. Some clones in this sample may be carry-over from other donors' samples. Sample: memory CD4+ T cells from PBMCs. The subset here: CD45RA-negative fraction. In DNA, the CDR3 is TGCGCCAGCAGCTTAAAACAGGGGGAGAGTTTTGGGAACACTGAAGCTTTCTTT. Protein product: CASSLKQGESFGNTEAFF.